This entry describes one TCR beta chain. Its antigen is as yet unknown. CDR1 is ENHRY and CDR2 is SYGVKD in the germline V gene. This CDR3 region has 18 residues. Between the trimmed V and J ends, which lost 2 bases and 1 base, there was a span of 20 bases. This sample is drawn from a study of T cell responses to AZD1222 COVID-19 vaccine. TCRdb's copy holds only in-frame clones and misses some; the assay was immunoSEQ multiplex PCR. In the table there are 120,000 to 150,000 clones, approximately 90% of which are singletons. Study-wide findings and caveats: Repertoires were sampled only after the peak T cell response.

The TCR was taken from an adult who received the AZD1222 COVID-19 vaccine. J is TRBJ1-2 and V is TRBV10-3; D not resolved. The source was peripheral blood, collected 28 days after the second AZD1222 dose. Here the CDR3 reads CAISERAQALLYNYGYTF. Written as DNA, the CDR3 is TGTGCCATCAGTGAGAGGGCCCAGGCACTCCTATATAACTATGGCTACACCTTC.